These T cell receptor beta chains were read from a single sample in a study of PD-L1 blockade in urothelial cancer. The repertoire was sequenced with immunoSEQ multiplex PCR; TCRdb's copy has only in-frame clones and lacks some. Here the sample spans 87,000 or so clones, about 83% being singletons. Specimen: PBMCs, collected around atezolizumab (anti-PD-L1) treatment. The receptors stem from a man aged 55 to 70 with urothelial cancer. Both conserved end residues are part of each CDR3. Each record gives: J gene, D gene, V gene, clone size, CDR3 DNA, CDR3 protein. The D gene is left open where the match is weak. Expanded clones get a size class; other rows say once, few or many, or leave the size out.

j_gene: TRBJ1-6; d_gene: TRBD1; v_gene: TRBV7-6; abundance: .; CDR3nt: TGTGCCAGCAGCCATGACAGGGCGAGAGGAGATTCACCCCTCCACTTT; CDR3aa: CASSHDRARGDSPLHF
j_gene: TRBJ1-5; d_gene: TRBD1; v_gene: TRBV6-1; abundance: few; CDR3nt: TGTGCCAGCAGTGGAAAACGGGACAGGGAGGGGAATCAGCCCCAGCATTTT; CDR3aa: CASSGKRDREGNQPQHF
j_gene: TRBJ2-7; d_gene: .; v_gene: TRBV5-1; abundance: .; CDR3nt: TGCGCCAGCAGCTTGGGGGACAATATCTACGAGCAGTACTTC; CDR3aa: CASSLGDNIYEQYF
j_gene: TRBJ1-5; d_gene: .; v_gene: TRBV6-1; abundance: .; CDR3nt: TGTGCCAGCAGTGTCCAGACAGCGGGCAGTCAGCCCCAGCATTTT; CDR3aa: CASSVQTAGSQPQHF
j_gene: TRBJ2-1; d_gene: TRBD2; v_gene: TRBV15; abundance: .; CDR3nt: TGTGCCACCAGCAGAGATCCAGCGGGAGCTTTTGAGCAGTTCTTC; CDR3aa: CATSRDPAGAFEQFF
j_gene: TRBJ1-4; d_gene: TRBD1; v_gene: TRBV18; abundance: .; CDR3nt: TGTGCCAGCTCTCTAGACAGGGGAGCTAATGAAAAACTGTTTTTT; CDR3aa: CASSLDRGANEKLFF
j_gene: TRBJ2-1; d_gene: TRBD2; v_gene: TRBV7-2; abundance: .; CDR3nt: TGTGCCAGCAGTCCGGGACTAGCGGGGGGCAATGAGCAGTTCTTC; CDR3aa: CASSPGLAGGNEQFF
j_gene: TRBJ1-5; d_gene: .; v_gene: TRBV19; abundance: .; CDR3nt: TGTGCCAGTAGTATAGGCGGGGGGATGGGCAATCAGCCCCAGCATTTT; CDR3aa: CASSIGGGMGNQPQHF
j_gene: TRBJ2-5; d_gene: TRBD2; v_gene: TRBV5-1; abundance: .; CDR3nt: TGCGCCAGCAGCTTGGATGTTGCGGGGGGGCTTGGGACCCAGTACTTC; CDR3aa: CASSLDVAGGLGTQYF
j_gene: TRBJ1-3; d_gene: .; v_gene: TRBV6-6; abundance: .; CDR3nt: TGTGCCAGCAGTTCTAAGGACAGAGGAAACACCATATATTTT; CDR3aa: CASSSKDRGNTIYF
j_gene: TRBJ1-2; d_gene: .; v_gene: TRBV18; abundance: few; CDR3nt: TGTGCCAGCTCACCACCGGGAGGAGAAAGAGGCTACACCTTC; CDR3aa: CASSPPGGERGYTF
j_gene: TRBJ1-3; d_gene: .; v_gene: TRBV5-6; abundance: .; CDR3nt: TGTGCCAGCAGCGCCAGGGGATTCCGGACCTCTGGAAACACCATATATTTT; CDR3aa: CASSARGFRTSGNTIYF
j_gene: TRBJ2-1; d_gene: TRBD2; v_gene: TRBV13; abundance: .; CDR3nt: TGTGCCAGCTCCACGGGACTAGCGGGCAATGAGCAGTTCTTC; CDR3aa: CASSTGLAGNEQFF
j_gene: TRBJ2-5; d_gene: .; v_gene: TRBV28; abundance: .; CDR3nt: TGTGCCAGCACCTCCCCCGTTCAAAGGGGAGAGACCCAGTACTTC; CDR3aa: CASTSPVQRGETQYF
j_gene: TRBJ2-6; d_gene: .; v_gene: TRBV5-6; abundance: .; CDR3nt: TGTGCCAGCAGCTTGGAACCAGGGTTTAGCGGGGCCAACGTCCTGACTTTC; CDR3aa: CASSLEPGFSGANVLTF
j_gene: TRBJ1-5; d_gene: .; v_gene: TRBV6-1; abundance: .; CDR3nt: TGTGCCAGCAGTTTGAGGGGGGGGATTAATCAGCCCCAGCATTTT; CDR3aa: CASSLRGGINQPQHF
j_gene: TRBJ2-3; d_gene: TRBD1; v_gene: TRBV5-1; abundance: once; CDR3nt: TGCGCCTCACATAGAGGACAGGGCCCGAACACAGATACGCAGTATTTT; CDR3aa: CASHRGQGPNTDTQYF
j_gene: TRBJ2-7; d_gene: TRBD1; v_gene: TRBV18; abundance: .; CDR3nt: TGTGCCAGCTCTCCGGGACAGGGGACCAGAACAGACGAGCAGTACTTC; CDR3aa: CASSPGQGTRTDEQYF
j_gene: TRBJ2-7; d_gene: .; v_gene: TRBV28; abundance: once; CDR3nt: TGTGCCAGCAGCAAAACCATGGGGGCTAGGGAGCAGTACTTC; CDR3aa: CASSKTMGAREQYF
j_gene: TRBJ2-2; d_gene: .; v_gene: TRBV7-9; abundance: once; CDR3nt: TGTGCCAGCAGCCCCCTGGGGGGGAACACCGGGGAGCTGTTTTTT; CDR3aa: CASSPLGGNTGELFF
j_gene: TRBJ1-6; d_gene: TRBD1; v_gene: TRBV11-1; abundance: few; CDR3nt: TGTGCCAGCAGCCTAGGACAGGGCAATTCACCCCTCCACTTT; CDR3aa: CASSLGQGNSPLHF
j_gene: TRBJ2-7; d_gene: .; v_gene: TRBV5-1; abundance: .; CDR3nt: TGCGCCAGCAGACTTGAGACTACACGGGAGCAGTACTTC; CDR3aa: CASRLETTREQYF
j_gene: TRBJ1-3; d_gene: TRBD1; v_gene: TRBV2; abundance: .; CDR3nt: TGTGCCGTACAGGGACAGGGGTATTCATCTGGAAACACCATATATTTT; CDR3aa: CAVQGQGYSSGNTIYF
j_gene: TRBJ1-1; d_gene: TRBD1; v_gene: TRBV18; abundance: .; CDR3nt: TGTGCCAGCTCACCGGGGACAGCCGAAGCTTTCTTT; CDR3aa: CASSPGTAEAFF
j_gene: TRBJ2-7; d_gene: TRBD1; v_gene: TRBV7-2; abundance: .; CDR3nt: TGTGCCAGCAGCTTATCCATTGGACAGGGGGCAGGCGAGCAGTACTTC; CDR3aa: CASSLSIGQGAGEQYF
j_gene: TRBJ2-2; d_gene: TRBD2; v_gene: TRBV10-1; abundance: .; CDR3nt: TGCGCCAGCAGTGAGTCCGACGCTAGCGGGGCCGCCGGGGAGCTGTTTTTT; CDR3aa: CASSESDASGAAGELFF
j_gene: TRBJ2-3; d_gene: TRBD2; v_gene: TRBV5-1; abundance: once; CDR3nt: TGCGCCAGCAGCTTGGGCGGGAGGGCCACAGATACGCAGTATTTT; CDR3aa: CASSLGGRATDTQYF
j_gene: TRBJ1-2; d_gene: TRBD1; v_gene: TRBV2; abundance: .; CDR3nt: TGTGCCAGCAGTGGGACAGGACTTAACTATGGCTACACCTTC; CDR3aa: CASSGTGLNYGYTF
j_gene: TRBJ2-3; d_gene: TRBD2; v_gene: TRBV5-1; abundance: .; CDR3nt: TGCGCCAGCAGCTTGAACAGCGGGAGGATTGCAGATACGCAGTATTTT; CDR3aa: CASSLNSGRIADTQYF
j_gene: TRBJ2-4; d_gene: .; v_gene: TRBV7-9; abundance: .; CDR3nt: TGTGCCAGCAGCTTAGGAAGTTCGAGAGGGAGACTAGCCAAAAACATTCAGTACTTC; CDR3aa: CASSLGSSRGRLAKNIQYF
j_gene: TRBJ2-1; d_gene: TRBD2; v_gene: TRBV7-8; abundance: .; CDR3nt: TGTGCCAGCAGCTTAGAAGGACTAGCGCTAAGCTCCTACAATGAGCAGTTCTTC; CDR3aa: CASSLEGLALSSYNEQFF
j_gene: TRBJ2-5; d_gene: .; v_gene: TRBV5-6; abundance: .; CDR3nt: TGTGCCAGCAGCTCAGGGTTACAGGAGACCCAGTACTTC; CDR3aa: CASSSGLQETQYF
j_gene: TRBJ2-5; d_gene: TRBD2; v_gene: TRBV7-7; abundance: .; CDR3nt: TGTGCCAGCAGCCCTAGCGGGGGCCCCCAAGAGACCCAGTACTTC; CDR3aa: CASSPSGGPQETQYF
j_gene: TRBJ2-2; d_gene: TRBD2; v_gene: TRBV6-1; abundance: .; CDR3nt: TGTGCCAGCACTCCAACTAGCGGGGGCACCGGGGAGCTGTTTTTT; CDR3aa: CASTPTSGGTGELFF
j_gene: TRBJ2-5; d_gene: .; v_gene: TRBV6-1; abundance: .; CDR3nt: TGTGCCAGCAGTGAAGCGGGCGAGGGGGTTTACCGGACCCAGTACTTC; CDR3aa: CASSEAGEGVYRTQYF
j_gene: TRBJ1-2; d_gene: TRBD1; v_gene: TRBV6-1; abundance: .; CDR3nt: TGTGCCAGCAGTGAAGATGGGGACAGCTATGGCTACACCTTC; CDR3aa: CASSEDGDSYGYTF
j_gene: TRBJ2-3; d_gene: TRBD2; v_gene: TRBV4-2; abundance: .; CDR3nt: TGTGCCAGCAGCCTCCTCCACGGGGGAAAAGAAGCGGGAGGAGCCTTCACAGATACGCAGTATTTT; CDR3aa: CASSLLHGGKEAGGAFTDTQYF
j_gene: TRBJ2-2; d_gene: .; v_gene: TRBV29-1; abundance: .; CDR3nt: TGCAGCGTTGAAGATATGACCGGGGAGCTGTTTTTT; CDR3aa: CSVEDMTGELFF
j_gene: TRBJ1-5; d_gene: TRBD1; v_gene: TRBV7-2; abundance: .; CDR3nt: TGTGCCAGCAGCGGACAGGGGGGGATCAATCAGCCCCAGCATTTT; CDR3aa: CASSGQGGINQPQHF
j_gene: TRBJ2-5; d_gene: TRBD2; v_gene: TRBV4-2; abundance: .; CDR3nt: TGTGCCAGCAGCCAAGATTATGCTAGCGGGGGGGCTTCGACCCAGTACTTC; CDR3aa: CASSQDYASGGASTQYF
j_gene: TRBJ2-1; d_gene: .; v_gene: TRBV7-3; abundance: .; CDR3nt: TGTGCCAGCAGCACACAGGGACAAGAGCAGTTCTTC; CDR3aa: CASSTQGQEQFF
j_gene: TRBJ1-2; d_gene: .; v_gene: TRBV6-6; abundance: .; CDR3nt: TGTGCCAGCAGTTCTTGGGACTCTGGGGGCTACACCTTC; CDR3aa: CASSSWDSGGYTF
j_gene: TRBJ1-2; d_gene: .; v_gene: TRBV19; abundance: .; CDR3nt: TGTGCCAGTAGTATGATTGGCCAGGGTTCCTATGGCTACACCTTC; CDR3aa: CASSMIGQGSYGYTF
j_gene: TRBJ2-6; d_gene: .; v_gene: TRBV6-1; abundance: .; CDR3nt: TGTGCCAGCAGTGGAGGGGGCTCTGGGGCCAACGTCCTGACTTTC; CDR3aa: CASSGGGSGANVLTF
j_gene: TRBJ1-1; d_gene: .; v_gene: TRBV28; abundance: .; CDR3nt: TGTGCCAGCAGGGCCGGAGGAAGGAACACTGAAGCTTTCTTT; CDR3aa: CASRAGGRNTEAFF
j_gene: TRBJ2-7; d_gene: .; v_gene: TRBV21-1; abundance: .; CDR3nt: TGTGCCAGCAGCAAAGGGGGGACAGGGGCCCAGGAGCAGTACTTC; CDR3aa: CASSKGGTGAQEQYF
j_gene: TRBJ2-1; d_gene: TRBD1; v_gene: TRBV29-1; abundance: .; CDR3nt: TGCAGCGGCTCAGGGACAGGGCGGGGAGAGCAGTTCTTC; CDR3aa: CSGSGTGRGEQFF
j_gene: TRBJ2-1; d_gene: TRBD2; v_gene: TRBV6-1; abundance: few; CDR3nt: TGTGCCAGCAGTGGGGGACTAGCGGCTGATCGGTTCTTC; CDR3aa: CASSGGLAADRFF